Here is one TCR beta chain with its context. The V end was cut by 7 bases, the J end by 6 bases, with 13 bases between. This CDR3 is 12 amino acids long. CDR1 and CDR2 from the germline V gene are SGHAT and FQNNGV. Profiled with immunoSEQ multiplex PCR; TCRdb holds only in-frame clones, not every one. The repertoire holds fewer than 55,000 clones, approximately 92% seen once, with 1.3% in the top ten. The data belong to a study of T cell changes during pregnancy in multiple sclerosis. This TCR derives from a female donor with multiple sclerosis, enrolled in a pregnancy study. The gene calls are TRBV11-2 and TRBJ2-7; no clear D. The sequencing sample was made of peripheral blood. Here the CDR3 DNA reads TGTGCCAGCACCCCCGGCCCCTCCGAGCAGTACTTC. Translation gives CASTPGPSEQYF.